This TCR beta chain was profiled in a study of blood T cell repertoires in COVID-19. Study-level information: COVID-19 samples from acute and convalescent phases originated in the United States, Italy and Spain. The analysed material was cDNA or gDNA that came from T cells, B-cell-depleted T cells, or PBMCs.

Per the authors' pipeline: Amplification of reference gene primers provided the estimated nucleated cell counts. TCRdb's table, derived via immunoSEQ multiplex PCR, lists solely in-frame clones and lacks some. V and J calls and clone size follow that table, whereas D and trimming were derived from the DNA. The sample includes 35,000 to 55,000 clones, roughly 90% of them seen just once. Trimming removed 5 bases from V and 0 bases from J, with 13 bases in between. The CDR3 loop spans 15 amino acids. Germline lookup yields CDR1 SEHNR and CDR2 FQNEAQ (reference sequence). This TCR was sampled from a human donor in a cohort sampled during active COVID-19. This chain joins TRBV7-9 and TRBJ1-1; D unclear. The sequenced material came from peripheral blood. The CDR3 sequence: CASSRPAQVNTEAFF. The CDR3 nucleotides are TGTGCCAGCAGCCGGCCCGCCCAGGTGAACACTGAAGCTTTCTTT.